What follows are 27 T cell receptor beta chains derived from one specimen sequenced in a study of neurological immune-mediated disorders. TCRdb re-derived calls from the 5' RACE reads in MiXCR, one entry per CDR3 protein. The data contain tens of thousands of distinct CDR3 sequences, around an eighth of them seen just once; the ten biggest clones take up over 20%. The sequencing input was PBMCs. Receptors originate from a woman aged 45-65 years with HTLV-1-associated myelopathy (HAM/TSP).

Comment on this clonotype: A much larger clone lies one base from this, so it may be a read error. Without the conserved terminal phenylalanine or tryptophan, this CDR3 likely stems from a read error. CDR3 sequence: CASSQDIAGGRETQYL. The DNA of the CDR3 is TGCGCCAGCAGCCAAGATATAGCGGGGGGCAGAGAGACCCAGTACTTA. J is TRBJ2-5 and V is TRBV4-3, with 10 bases fitting TRBD2. With 0 bases clipped from V and 4 bases from J, the junction kept 5 bases outside the gene matches. This CDR3 is 16 amino acids long. Germline-derived CDR1 and CDR2 are LGHNA and YSLEER.

This clonotype is large within its sample. The V call is TRBV5-6, the J call TRBJ1-4; D possibly corresponds to TRBD1 (6 bases). CDR1 and CDR2 (germline): SGHDT, YYEEEE. V was pared by 0 bases and J by 7 bases, with 16 bases between. CDR3 size: 16 residues. DNA of the CDR3: TGTGCCAGCAGCTTGGTCGACAGGCAAGTCGGTGAAAAACTGTTTTTT. Translation: CASSLVDRQVGEKLFF. The full variable domain, with the rest looked up from reference TRBV5-6 and TRBJ1-4, is DAGVTQSPTHLIKTRGQQVTLRCSPKSGHDTVSWYQQALGQGPQFIFQYYEEEERQRGNFPDRFSGHQFPNYSSELNVNALLLGDSALYLCASSLVDRQVGEKLFFGSGTQLSVL.

The table lists this clonotype with many counts. The chain combines TRBV20-1 with TRBJ2-3; D possibly corresponds to TRBD1 (6 bases). Trimming removed 1 base from V and 3 bases from J, with 11 bases in between. Looked up from germline, CDR1 is DFQATT and CDR2 is SNEGSKA (reference sequence). The CDR3 consists of 14 residues. CDR3 in amino acids: CSARGDTATDTQYF. The CDR3 region has the DNA TGCAGTGCTAGAGGGGACACAGCGACAGATACGCAGTATTTT.

This clonotype was seen many times. The chain is built from TRBV6-6 and TRBJ2-5; TRBD2 agrees at 7 bases. In germline, CDR1 is MNHNY, CDR2 SVGAGI (reference sequence). This CDR3 region has 13 residues. With V trimmed by 10 bases and J by 5 bases, 10 bases remained unmatched. CDR3 protein: CATMRLAGETQYF. The CDR3 region has the DNA TGTGCCACCATGAGACTAGCCGGGGAGACCCAGTACTTC.

This clonotype has at least ten counts. The chain combines TRBV5-1 with TRBJ2-5; D might be TRBD2 (6 bases). The CDR3 has 16 amino acids. V was cut by 5 bases and J by 4 bases, with 21 bases left in between. CDR1 and CDR2 from the germline V gene are SGHRS and YFSETQ. DNA for the CDR3: TGCGCCAGCAGGTTGCAAGGTAGCGGCACTACAGAGACCCAGTACTTC. It specifies CASRLQGSGTTETQYF.

This clonotype occurred many times. The rearrangement links TRBV5-1 to TRBJ1-2; 9 bases agree with TRBD1. V gave up 3 bases and J gave up 2 bases; unmatched junction bases: 11. Germline V gene lookup returns CDR1 SGHRS and CDR2 YFSETQ. The CDR3 contains 17 residues. As DNA, the CDR3 is TGCGCCAGCAGCTCCGGCGTCCCGGGACAGGGCAACTATGGCTACACCTTC. Its protein is CASSSGVPGQGNYGYTF.

The chain recombines TRBV10-2 with TRBJ2-3; D is possibly TRBD1 (6 bases). The tail of the sequence fits TRBJ1-5 better, so the J call may be wrong. Germline lookup yields CDR1 WSHSY and CDR2 SAAADI. The CDR3 has 13 amino acids. CDR3 protein: CASRQGSTYTQHF. Here the CDR3 DNA reads TGCGCCAGCAGACAGGGTAGCACATATACGCAGCATTTT.

This clonotype showed up many times. The V gene is TRBV6-1, the J gene TRBJ2-6; 10 bases line up with TRBD1. This CDR3 spans 20 amino acids. Germline CDR1 reads MNHNS; CDR2 reads SASEGT. V dropped 7 bases and J dropped 0; count of bases not matched to a gene: 15. CDR3 protein: CASIDDRGRLLFSGANVLTF. CDR3 nucleotide sequence: TGTGCCAGCATTGATGACAGGGGGCGCCTTTTATTCTCTGGGGCCAACGTCCTGACTTTC.

Of note for this clonotype: A much larger clone lies a single base off, so this may be a read error. V and J are TRBV7-9 and TRBJ2-3; the D is unclear. Germline lookup yields CDR1 SEHNR and CDR2 FQNEAQ (reference sequence). The CDR3 is made up of 14 amino acids. CDR3 coding DNA: TGTGCCAGCAGCTTAGGTCTGGGTTGGGATAGGCAGTATTTT. Its translation is CASSLGLGWDRQYF.

The table lists this clonotype with many counts. The CDR3 DNA reads as TGTGCCAGCAGTCAGCTAAGAGAGCAGTACTTC. This encodes CASSQLREQYF. The V and J genes are TRBV12-3 or TRBV12-4 and TRBJ2-7; no reliable D call. V lost 5 bases and J 7 bases, leaving 9 bases between the germline ends. CDR3 length: 11 amino acids.

CDR3 nucleotides: TGCAGTGTCATGTCGGCGCGGCTTTTACAAGAGACCCAGTACTTC. The encoded protein is CSVMSARLLQETQYF. This rearrangement joins TRBV20-1 to TRBJ2-5, with D unresolved. The CDR3 is made up of 15 amino acids. The germline CDR1 and CDR2 sequences are DFQATT and SNEGSKA (reference sequence). V shed 7 bases and J shed 2 bases, with 20 bases lying between them.

This clonotype was seen repeatedly, ten times or more. This rearrangement joins TRBV5-1 to TRBJ2-1, with 8 nucleotides matching TRBD1. Germline values: CDR1 SGHRS, CDR2 YFSETQ. The CDR3 spans 15 residues. With 4 bases clipped from V and 6 bases from J, the junction kept 9 bases outside the gene matches. The CDR3 DNA is TGCGCCAGCAGCCGACGGGACAGGACCTCCAATGAGCAGTTCTTC. It specifies CASSRRDRTSNEQFF.

This clonotype was recorded many times. CDR3 amino acids: CASTPEGGAGTDTQYF. DNA for the CDR3: TGTGCCAGCACCCCGGAAGGGGGCGCGGGCACAGATACGCAGTATTTT. The chain couples TRBV28 to TRBJ2-3; 7 nucleotides agree with TRBD1. The J segment lost 1 base and the V segment lost 7 bases, leaving 11 bases of the junction unmatched. Germline V CDR1 and CDR2: MDHEN, SYDVKM. The CDR3 totals 16 residues.

This clonotype was seen repeatedly, ten times or more. This sequence joins TRBV4-1 and TRBJ1-5; D remains unclear. Germline V gives CDR1 MGHRA, CDR2 YSYEKL. The germline V and J ends were trimmed by 1 base and 4 bases, with 11 bases remaining between them. This CDR3 has 15 residues. The CDR3 bases are TGCGCCAGCAGCCAAGTATGGCCCCCAAATCAGCCCCAGCATTTT. Protein sequence: CASSQVWPPNQPQHF.

This clonotype has at least ten counts. The chain employs TRBV11-2 and TRBJ2-3; 8 bases align to TRBD2. CDR3 length: 16 residues. V lost 5 bases and J lost 2; bases outside the gene matches: 9. The V gene's germline CDR1 is SGHAT and CDR2 FQNNGV. In DNA, the CDR3 is TGTGCCAGCAGCCCCGGCGGGGGGACCTACACAGATACGCAGTATTTT. Amino acid sequence: CASSPGGGTYTDTQYF.

This clonotype was recorded a few times. The chain is built from TRBV29-1 and TRBJ1-4; D perhaps matches TRBD1 (5 bases). Germline CDR1 reads SQVTM; CDR2 reads ANQGSEA. The germline V and J ends were trimmed by 6 bases and 6 bases, with 17 bases remaining between them. The CDR3 contains 14 residues. CDR3 bases: TGCAGCGTCCGAAGTCCAGGGAGAGATGAAAAACTGTTTTTT. Translation gives CSVRSPGRDEKLFF.

Remarks on this clonotype: At one end the junction does not follow the germline gene, possibly because of a read error. The chain couples TRBV5-6 to TRBJ1-1; 7 bases are a match to TRBD1. The CDR3 loop spans 15 amino acids. Germline CDR1 reads SGHDT; CDR2 reads YYEEEE. In DNA, the CDR3 is TGTGCCAGCAGCTTCCCGACAGGGTGGGCTACTGAAGATTTCTTT. Translation gives CASSFPTGWATEDFF.

This clonotype was seen ten or more times. The chain couples TRBV7-2 to TRBJ1-5, with D hard to call. The V end lost 1 base, the J end lost 6 bases, and 4 bases lay between the germline ends. Germline loops: CDR1 SGHTA, CDR2 FQGNSA. The CDR3 is 12 residues long. DNA for the CDR3: TGTGCCAGCAGCTTAGAAGGTCAGCCCCAGCATTTT. It codes for CASSLEGQPQHF.

This chain links TRBV20-1 with TRBJ2-7; 8 positions agree with TRBD2. V lost 1 base, J lost 4 bases, and 12 bases stayed unmatched. This CDR3 region has 16 residues. CDR1 is DFQATT, CDR2 SNEGSKA, per germline (reference sequence). In DNA form, the CDR3 reads TGCAGTGCTAGAGCCGCGGGGGGCGGGAGTGGTTACGAGCAGTACTTC. It yields the protein CSARAAGGGSGYEQYF.

Concerning this clonotype itself: Its ends do not fully match the called genes, so a read error is possible. The chain links TRBV7-2 to TRBJ2-3; D possibly corresponds to TRBD1 (5 bases). This CDR3 region has 12 residues. CDR1 SGHTA and CDR2 FQGNSA come from the germline V gene. In DNA, the CDR3 is TGTGTCAGCAGCCACTCCACAGGTACGCAGTATTTT. Its translation is CVSSHSTGTQYF.

This clonotype was seen ten or more times. The rearrangement uses TRBV20-1 and TRBJ1-1; D is undetermined. V was clipped by 5 bases and J by 6 bases, with 16 bases between them. Germline lookup yields CDR1 DFQATT and CDR2 SNEGSKA (reference sequence). The CDR3 has 13 amino acids. CDR3 in amino acids: CSASRAAGSEAFF. The CDR3 DNA is TGCAGTGCTTCTAGGGCGGCTGGTTCTGAAGCTTTCTTT.

This clonotype showed up many times. The genes are TRBV5-1 and TRBJ1-4, with D possibly TRBD1 on 6 matching bases. This CDR3 contains 15 residues. V lost 4 bases, J lost 4 bases, and 14 bases lay in between. In germline, CDR1 is SGHRS, CDR2 YFSETQ. The CDR3 spells CASSNSGDLNEKLFF. CDR3 nucleotides: TGCGCCAGCAGCAACTCAGGGGACCTTAATGAAAAACTGTTTTTT.

This clonotype was seen repeatedly, ten times or more. The J gene is TRBJ2-1, the V gene TRBV18; the match to TRBD1 covers 7 bases. The V and J ends lost 3 bases and 8 bases, in that order; junction bases with no gene match: 7. Germline CDR1 KGHSH, CDR2 LQKENI. The CDR3 is made up of 14 amino acids. Here the CDR3 reads CASSPETGTDEQFF. Here the CDR3 DNA reads TGTGCCAGCTCACCCGAGACAGGGACCGATGAGCAGTTCTTC.

In the case of this clonotype: A read error may produce the germline difference seen at one junction end. The chain couples TRBV5-1 to TRBJ2-1; 8 bases fit TRBD1. The CDR3 consists of 13 residues. The germline V gene encodes CDR1 SGHRS and CDR2 YFSETQ. The CDR3 spells CASSLIQGADLFF. The CDR3 region has the DNA TGCGCAAGCAGCTTGATCCAGGGGGCAGATTTGTTCTTC.

The table lists this clonotype with a few counts. The chain links TRBV19 to TRBJ2-5; D gene uncertain. Germline V CDR1 and CDR2: LNHDA, SQIVND (reference sequence). This CDR3 comprises 13 residues. V lost 5 bases and J 1 base, leaving 8 bases between the germline ends. The CDR3, as DNA: TGTGCCAGTAGTCAGACCGTCCAAGAGACCCAGTACTTC. It yields the protein CASSQTVQETQYF.

The chain joins TRBV10-3 to TRBJ2-5; tentative D call: TRBD2 (5 bases). V lost 4 bases to trimming and J lost 2 bases, with 5 bases between them. Germline lookup yields CDR1 ENHRY and CDR2 SYGVKD. The CDR3 covers 12 residues. CDR3 loop: CAISGEQETQYF. For the CDR3, the DNA is TGTGCCATCAGTGGGGAGCAAGAGACCCAGTACTTC.

This clonotype came up many times. This chain connects TRBV5-1 to TRBJ2-3, with 9 nucleotides matching TRBD2. CDR3 length: 16 amino acids. Germline V gives CDR1 SGHRS, CDR2 YFSETQ. J was trimmed by 3 bases and V by 5 bases; bases with no gene match: 10. The CDR3 DNA follows: TGCGCCAGCAGTTTCGTAGGCCTAGCGGGGACAGATACGCAGTATTTT. This codes for CASSFVGLAGTDTQYF.